The entry that follows covers one TCR beta chain sequence. The table lists this clonotype with a few counts. It lacks a known antigen. The record has no base qualities; no much larger clone is one base away. Libraries were made using 5' RACE. Sequencing relied on an Illumina HiSeq 2500. A second PCR of roughly 7 to 11 cycles was performed with a sample-barcoded 5' primer and a J-beta primer mix. A unique molecular identifier was introduced onto each TCR beta cDNA molecule by a template-switch 5' adaptor carrying 12 random nucleotides. Each sample yielded at least 2.5 million CDR3-containing paired-end reads. The Mint cDNA synthesis kit, primed by a TRBC-specific oligonucleotide, was used to synthesize first-strand cDNA from all RNA. Following uracil-DNA glycosylase treatment, a first 18-cycle PCR with universal primers M1SS and BC2_uni_R was performed on all cDNA. In the source study's methods: Each sample was normalized by randomly selecting 1 million high-quality reads, each carrying a distinct molecular identifier. Reads sharing molecular identifiers were discarded rather than binned into consensus sequences. CDR3 identification, clonotype clustering and error correction used MiTCR with a Q25 quality threshold and the strictest error-elimination algorithm. A nonparametric unseen species model with Euler transformation was used to estimate a lower bound on total TCR beta diversity. TCRdb trimmed the raw reads at Q25, called clones with MiXCR and kept productive beta chains. CDR3 protein duplicates are merged, each entry listing the most common genes and DNA. What appears here as the V and J calls and clone size reflects TCRdb's work, not the paper's. The sample profile shows hundreds of thousands of distinct CDR3 sequences; approximately 30% of them were found once. The top ten hold more than 15% of the sample.

The entry originates in a study of blood T cells in healthy people across ages (dated by TCRdb to about 2015). Describing the broader study: Template switching captured roughly one uniquely barcoded TCR beta cDNA molecule per two T cells in model experiments. To avoid experimental bias, donors of different ages were randomly spread across the sequencing lanes. Using deep sequencing normalized with unique cDNA molecular identifiers, the study measured how TCR beta repertoire diversity changes with age. For two donors (one aged 18 to 29 and one aged 80 or older), the study analyzed two additional independent replicas of 1 million unique cDNA reads from the same blood draw. Four age groups were formed from the donors: young (average about 16 years), middle-aged (roughly 38), aged (62) and long-lived (about 75).

The research as a whole found: Conclusive comparison of naive and antigen-experienced compartments was prevented by the profiling of bulk unsorted PBMCs. Estimates of total diversity based on one million sequenced T cells were considered lower bounds and underestimates. Compared with the aged group, the long-lived group had more naive CD4+ T cells, fewer expanded clones and increased TCR diversity, a pattern suggesting age selection. The CMV infection status of donors was not known, potentially confounding age-related changes in expanded clonotypes. As age increased, observed TCR beta diversity per million T cells dropped in a roughly linear way, and a significant reduction was already evident by age 40. Observed TCR beta diversity correlated strongly with the percentage of naive T cells measured by flow cytometry.

Donors were 39 systemically healthy Caucasian individuals from Russia aged roughly 6 to 90 years. Roughly 10 milliliters of peripheral blood were collected from each donor into EDTA-treated Vacutainer tubes. PBMCs were isolated by Ficoll-Paque density-gradient centrifugation, with at least 6 million obtained per sample. Total RNA was extracted from PBMCs with Trizol reagent, with at least 6 micrograms obtained per sample. For every donor, an aliquot of PBMCs went through flow cytometry to measure the percentages of naive CD45RAhigh/CD27high T cells. The germline V gene (reference sequence) yields MNHEY for CDR1 and SMNVEV for CDR2. The junction carries 12 bases between V and J, which are trimmed by 8 bases and 2 bases respectively. The CDR3, from cysteine to phenylalanine, totals 13 residues. Only the CDR3 portion is preserved as DNA: 39 bases, with reading frame beginning at the first base.

The source of this sequence is a woman aged 80 or over in good health. The sequenced sample was blood. The rearranged chain carries TRBV27 and TRBJ1-2; confidence is insufficient to name the D gene. The nucleotide sequence is TGTGCCAGCGGTCTAACACAAAACTATGGCTACACCTTC. It specifies CASGLTQNYGYTF.